These 7 T cell receptor beta chains were sequenced from one sample in a study of CD8 T cells in ankylosing spondylitis (dated by TCRdb to about 2017). The study at large found these results: Blood from ankylosing spondylitis patients appeared to be characterized by a TCR beta motif composed of 7 to 9 highly homologous amino acid variants.

Library preparation was by 5' RACE. The reads were generated on an Illumina HiSeq 2500. Starting from the raw public reads, TCRdb applied fastp trimming at Q25, assembled clones with MiXCR and retained in-frame beta chains. For every CDR3 protein sequence, its rows merge into one entry that carries the most common genes and DNA. The table for this sample lists around 140,000 distinct CDR3 sequences; more than 15% of them were counted only once. Approximately 30% of the sample comes from the top ten. Which antigens these TCRs recognize remains unknown. Sequenced input: blood, either unsorted or a sorted T cell fraction (not recorded which). The receptors stem from a male donor with ankylosing spondylitis.

This clonotype has a handful of counts. V usage is TRBV7-9 and J usage is TRBJ2-1, with 8 bases matching TRBD1. The CDR3 covers 13 residues. Germline CDR1 and CDR2: SEHNR and FQNEAQ (reference sequence). J lost 9 bases, V lost 5 bases, and 6 bases had no gene match. CDR3 protein: CASSPSGGTEQFF. The CDR3 bases are TGTGCCAGCAGCCCATCAGGGGGCACTGAGCAGTTCTTC.

CDR3 sequence (DNA): TGTGCCAGCAGCTTAGTCCGGGGCTCCTACAATGAGCAGTTCTTC. Protein sequence: CASSLVRGSYNEQFF. J is TRBJ2-1 and V is TRBV7-6; TRBD2 might be the D (5 bases). There are 15 residues in the CDR3. Trimming took 1 base from V and 0 from J, leaving 7 bases between them. Germline lookup yields CDR1 SGHVS and CDR2 FNYEAQ. The whole variable domain, filled in from reference TRBV7-6 and TRBJ2-1, reads GAGVSQSPRYKVTKRGQDVALRCDPISGHVSLYWYRQALGQGPEFLTYFNYEAQQDKSGLPNDRFSAERPEGSISTLTIQRTEQRDSAMYRCASSLVRGSYNEQFFGPGTRLTVL.

This clonotype turned up a few times. The chain employs TRBV6-5 and TRBJ2-5; TRBD2 matches at 8 bases. The germline gives CDR1 MNHEY, CDR2 SVGAGI. The CDR3 length is 18 residues. Unmatched junction bases numbered 14, after V lost 2 bases and J lost 3 bases. The CDR3 nucleotides read TGTGCCAGCAGTTACCAGCCCGTGGGGACTAGGGCAAAAGAGACCCAGTACTTC. It specifies CASSYQPVGTRAKETQYF.

Only a few counts were recorded for this clonotype. The V call is TRBV9, the J call TRBJ2-7, with D possibly TRBD2 on 7 matching bases. The germline gives CDR1 SGDLS, CDR2 YYNGEE. Trimming stripped 0 bases from V and 0 bases from J, with 10 bases between. The CDR3 contains 15 residues. The CDR3 region is CASSVGGGTSYEQYF. The CDR3 DNA reads TGTGCCAGCAGCGTAGGGGGGGGCACCTCCTACGAGCAGTACTTC.

This clonotype was counted a few times. The chain employs TRBV12-3 or TRBV12-4 and TRBJ2-7; tentatively, D is TRBD1 (6 bases). Trimming took off 5 bases at V and 6 bases at J, with 14 bases between the two ends. CDR3 length: 13 residues. CDR3 sequence reads: CASSQGQIGEQYF. For the CDR3, the DNA is TGTGCCAGCAGTCAAGGACAGATTGGCGAGCAGTACTTC.

This chain uses TRBV29-1 with TRBJ2-3, with 7 positions matching TRBD2. Trimming took 5 bases from V and 4 from J; bases not matched to a gene: 15. Germline CDR1 reads SQVTM; CDR2 reads ANQGSEA. The CDR3 contains 16 residues. The CDR3 nucleotides read TGCAGCGTTCATCGGGGAGGGAGGGCCGAGCCAGATACGCAGTATTTT. Translation gives CSVHRGGRAEPDTQYF.

The V and J genes are TRBV19 and TRBJ2-1, with 9 bases aligning to TRBD2. The CDR3 spans 21 residues. CDR1 and CDR2 from the germline V gene are LNHDA and SQIVND (reference sequence). The ends lost 2 bases at V and 7 bases at J; junction bases unmatched: 24. For the CDR3, the DNA is TGTGCCAGTAGTATAAATTCCTTCACCGGGACTAGCCGACGATTATTTAATGAGCAGTTCTTC. This codes for CASSINSFTGTSRRLFNEQFF.